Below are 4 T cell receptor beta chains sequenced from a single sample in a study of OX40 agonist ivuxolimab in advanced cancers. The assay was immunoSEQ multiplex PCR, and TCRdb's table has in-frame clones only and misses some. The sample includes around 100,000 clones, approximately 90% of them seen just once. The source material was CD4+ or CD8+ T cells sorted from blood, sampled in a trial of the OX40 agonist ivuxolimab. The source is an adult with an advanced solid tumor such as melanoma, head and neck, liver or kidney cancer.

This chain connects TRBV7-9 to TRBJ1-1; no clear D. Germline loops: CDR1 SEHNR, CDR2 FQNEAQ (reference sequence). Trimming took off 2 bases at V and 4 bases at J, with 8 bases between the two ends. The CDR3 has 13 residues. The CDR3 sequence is CASSLRRGTEAFF. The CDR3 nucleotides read TGTGCCAGCAGCTTACGTCGGGGCACTGAAGCTTTCTTT. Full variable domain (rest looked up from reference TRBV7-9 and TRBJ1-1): DTGVSQNPRHKITKRGQNVTFRCDPISEHNRLYWYRQTLGQGPEFLTYFQNEAQLEKSRLLSDRFSAERPKGSFSTLEIQRTEQGDSAMYLCASSLRRGTEAFFGQGTRLTVV.

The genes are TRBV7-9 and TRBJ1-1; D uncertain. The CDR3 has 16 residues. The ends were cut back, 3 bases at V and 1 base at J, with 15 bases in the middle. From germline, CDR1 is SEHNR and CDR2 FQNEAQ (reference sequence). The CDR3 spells CASSLNPGMRNTEAFF. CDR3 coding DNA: TGTGCCAGCAGCTTGAACCCCGGGATGAGGAACACTGAAGCTTTCTTT.

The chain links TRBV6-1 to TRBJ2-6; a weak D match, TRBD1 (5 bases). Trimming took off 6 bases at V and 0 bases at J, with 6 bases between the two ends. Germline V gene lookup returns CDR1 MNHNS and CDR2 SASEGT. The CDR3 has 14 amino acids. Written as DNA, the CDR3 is TGTGCCAGCAGGACAGTCTCTGGGGCCAACGTCCTGACTTTC. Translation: CASRTVSGANVLTF.

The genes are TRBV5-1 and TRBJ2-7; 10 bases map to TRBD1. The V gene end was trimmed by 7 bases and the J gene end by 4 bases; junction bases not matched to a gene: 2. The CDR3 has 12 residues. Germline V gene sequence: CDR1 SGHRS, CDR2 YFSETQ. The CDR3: CASGQGGYEQYF. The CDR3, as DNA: TGCGCCAGCGGACAGGGGGGTTACGAGCAGTACTTC.